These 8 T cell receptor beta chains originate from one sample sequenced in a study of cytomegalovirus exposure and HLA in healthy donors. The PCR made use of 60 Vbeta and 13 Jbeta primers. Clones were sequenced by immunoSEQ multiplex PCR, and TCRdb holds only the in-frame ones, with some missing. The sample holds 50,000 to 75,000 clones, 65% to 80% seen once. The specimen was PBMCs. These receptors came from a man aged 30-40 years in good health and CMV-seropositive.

CDR3 in DNA: TGTGCCAGCAGTCCGAGCCGGACTAGCGGGGGCCAAGAGACCCAGTACTTC. It yields the protein CASSPSRTSGGQETQYF. This rearrangement joins TRBV27 to TRBJ2-5; 13 nucleotides agree with TRBD2. The ends lost 5 bases at V and 1 base at J; junction bases unmatched: 7. The CDR3 extends over 17 amino acids. Germline V CDR1 and CDR2: MNHEY, SMNVEV (reference sequence).

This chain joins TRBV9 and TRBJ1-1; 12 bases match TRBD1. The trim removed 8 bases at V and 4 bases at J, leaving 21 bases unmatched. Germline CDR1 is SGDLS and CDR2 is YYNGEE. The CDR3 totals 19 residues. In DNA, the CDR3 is TGTGCCAGTCAACCAACCGGACCGGGACAGGGGGCGCAGAGCACTGAAGCTTTCTTT. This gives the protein CASQPTGPGQGAQSTEAFF. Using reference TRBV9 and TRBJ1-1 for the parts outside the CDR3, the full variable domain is DSGVTQTPKHLITATGQRVTLRCSPRSGDLSVYWYQQSLDQGLQFLIQYYNGEERAKGNILERFSAQQFPDLHSELNLSSLELGDSALYFCASQPTGPGQGAQSTEAFFGQGTRLTVV.

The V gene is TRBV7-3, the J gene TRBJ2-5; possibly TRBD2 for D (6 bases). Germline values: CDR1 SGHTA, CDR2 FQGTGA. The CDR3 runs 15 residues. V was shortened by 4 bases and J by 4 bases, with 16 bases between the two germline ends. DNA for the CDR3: TGTGCCAGCAGCTACGGGGGTCCAGGGAGAGAGACCCAGTACTTC. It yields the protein CASSYGGPGRETQYF.

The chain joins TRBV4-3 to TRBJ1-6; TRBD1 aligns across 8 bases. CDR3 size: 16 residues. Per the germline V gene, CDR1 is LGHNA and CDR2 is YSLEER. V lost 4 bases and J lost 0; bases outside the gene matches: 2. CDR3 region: CASSPTGASYNSPLHF. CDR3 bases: TGCGCCAGCAGCCCGACAGGGGCCTCCTATAATTCACCCCTCCACTTT.

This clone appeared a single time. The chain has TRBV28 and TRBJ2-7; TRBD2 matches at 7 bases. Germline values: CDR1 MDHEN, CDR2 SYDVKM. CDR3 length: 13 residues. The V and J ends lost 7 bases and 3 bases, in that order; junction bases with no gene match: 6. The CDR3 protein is CASMTPGGYEQYF. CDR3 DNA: TGTGCCAGCATGACTCCGGGGGGCTACGAGCAGTACTTC.

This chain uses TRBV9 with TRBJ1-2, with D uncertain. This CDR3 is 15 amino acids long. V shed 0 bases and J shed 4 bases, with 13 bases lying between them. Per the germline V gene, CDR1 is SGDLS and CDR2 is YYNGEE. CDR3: CASSVASPTIYGYTF. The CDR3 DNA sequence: TGTGCCAGCAGCGTAGCTTCCCCTACCATCTATGGCTACACCTTC.

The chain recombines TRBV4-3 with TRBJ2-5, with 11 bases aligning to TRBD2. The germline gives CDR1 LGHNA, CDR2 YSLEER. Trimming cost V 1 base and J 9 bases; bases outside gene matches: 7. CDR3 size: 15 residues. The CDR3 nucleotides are TGCGCCAGCAGCCAAGGCGTAATAGCGGGGGGGGCCCAGTACTTC. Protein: CASSQGVIAGGAQYF.

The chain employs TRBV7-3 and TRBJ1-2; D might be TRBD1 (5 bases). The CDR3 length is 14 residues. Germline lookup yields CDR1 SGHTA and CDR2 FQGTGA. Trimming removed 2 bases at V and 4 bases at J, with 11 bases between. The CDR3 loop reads CASSLGTEGYGYTF. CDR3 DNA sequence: TGTGCCAGCAGCTTAGGGACGGAGGGCTATGGCTACACCTTC.